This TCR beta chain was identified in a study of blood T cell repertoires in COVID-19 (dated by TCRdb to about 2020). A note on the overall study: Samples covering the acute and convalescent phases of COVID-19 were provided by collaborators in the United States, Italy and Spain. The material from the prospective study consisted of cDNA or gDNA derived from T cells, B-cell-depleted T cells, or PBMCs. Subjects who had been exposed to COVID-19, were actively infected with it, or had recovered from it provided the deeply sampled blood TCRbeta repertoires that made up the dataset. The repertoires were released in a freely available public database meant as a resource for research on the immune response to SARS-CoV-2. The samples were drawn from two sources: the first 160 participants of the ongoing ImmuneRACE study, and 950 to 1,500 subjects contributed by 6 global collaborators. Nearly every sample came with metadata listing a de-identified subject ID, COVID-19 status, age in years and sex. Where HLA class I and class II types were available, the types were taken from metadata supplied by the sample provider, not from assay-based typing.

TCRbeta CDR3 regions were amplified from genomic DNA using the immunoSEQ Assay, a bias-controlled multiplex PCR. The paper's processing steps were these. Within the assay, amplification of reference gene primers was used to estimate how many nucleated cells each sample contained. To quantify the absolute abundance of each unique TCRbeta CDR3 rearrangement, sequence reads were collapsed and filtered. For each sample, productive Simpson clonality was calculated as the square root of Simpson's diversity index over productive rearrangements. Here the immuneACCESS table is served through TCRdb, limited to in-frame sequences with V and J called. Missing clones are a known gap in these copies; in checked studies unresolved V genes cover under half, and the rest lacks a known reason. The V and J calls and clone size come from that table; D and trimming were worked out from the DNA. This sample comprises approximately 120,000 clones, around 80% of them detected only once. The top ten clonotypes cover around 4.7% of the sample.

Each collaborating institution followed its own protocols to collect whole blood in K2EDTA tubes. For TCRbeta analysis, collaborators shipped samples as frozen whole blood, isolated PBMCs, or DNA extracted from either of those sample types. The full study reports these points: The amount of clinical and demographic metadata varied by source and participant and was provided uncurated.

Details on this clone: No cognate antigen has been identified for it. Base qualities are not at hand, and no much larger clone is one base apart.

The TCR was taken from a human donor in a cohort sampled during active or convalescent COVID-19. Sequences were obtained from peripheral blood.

The nucleotide sequence is TGTGCCAGCAGCGTAGGATGGGGTAAAACTAGCTCTGGGGCCAACGTCCTGACTTTC. This encodes CASSVGWGKTSSGANVLTF. The chain uses TRBV9 and TRBJ2-6; the D gene is possibly TRBD2, with 5 bases matching. The CDR3 runs 19 amino acids, cysteine and phenylalanine included. Of all the DNA, just the CDR3 is kept, 57 bases in frame from base 1. CDR1 and CDR2 were assigned from the germline V gene as SGDLS and YYNGEE. The V and J ends are trimmed by 0 bases and 0 bases, leaving 16 bases between them.